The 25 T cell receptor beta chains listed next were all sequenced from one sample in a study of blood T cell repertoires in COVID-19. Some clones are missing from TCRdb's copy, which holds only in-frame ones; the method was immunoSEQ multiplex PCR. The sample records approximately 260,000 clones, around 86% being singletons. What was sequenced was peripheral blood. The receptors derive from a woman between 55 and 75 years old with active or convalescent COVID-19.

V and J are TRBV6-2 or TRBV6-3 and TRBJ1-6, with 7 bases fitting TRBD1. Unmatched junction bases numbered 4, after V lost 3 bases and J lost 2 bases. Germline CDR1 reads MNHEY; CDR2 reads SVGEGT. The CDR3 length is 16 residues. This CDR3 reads CASSYDRATYNSPLHF. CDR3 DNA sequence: TGTGCCAGCAGTTATGACAGGGCCACCTATAATTCACCCCTCCACTTT.

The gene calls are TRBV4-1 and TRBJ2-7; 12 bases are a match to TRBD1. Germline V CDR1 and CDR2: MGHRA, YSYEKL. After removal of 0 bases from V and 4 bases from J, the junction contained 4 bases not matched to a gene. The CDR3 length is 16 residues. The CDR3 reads CASSQDGTGGGYEQYF. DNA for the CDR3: TGCGCCAGCAGCCAAGACGGGACAGGGGGCGGTTACGAGCAGTACTTC.

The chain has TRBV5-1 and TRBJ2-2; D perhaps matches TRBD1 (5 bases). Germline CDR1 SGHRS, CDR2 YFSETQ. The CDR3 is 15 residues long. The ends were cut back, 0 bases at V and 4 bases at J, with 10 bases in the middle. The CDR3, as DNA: TGCGCCAGCAGCTTGGTAACAGGTGGCACCGGGGAGCTGTTTTTT. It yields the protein CASSLVTGGTGELFF. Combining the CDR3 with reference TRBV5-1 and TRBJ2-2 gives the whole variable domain KAGVTQTPRYLIKTRGQQVTLSCSPISGHRSVSWYQQTPGQGLQFLFEYFSETQRNKGNFPGRFSGRQFSNSRSEMNVSTLELGDSALYLCASSLVTGGTGELFFGEGSRLTVL.

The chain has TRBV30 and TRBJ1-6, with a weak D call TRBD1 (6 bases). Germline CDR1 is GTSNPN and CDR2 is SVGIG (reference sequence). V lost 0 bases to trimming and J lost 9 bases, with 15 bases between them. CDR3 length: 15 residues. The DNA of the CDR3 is TGTGCCTGGAGTGTAGGCCAGGGGCTCGGTTCACCCCTCCACTTT. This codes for CAWSVGQGLGSPLHF.

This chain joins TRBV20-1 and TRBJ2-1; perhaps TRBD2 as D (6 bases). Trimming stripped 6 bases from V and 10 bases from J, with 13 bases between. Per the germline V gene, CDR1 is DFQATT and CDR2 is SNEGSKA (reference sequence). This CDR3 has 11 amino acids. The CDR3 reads CSAGGIREQFF. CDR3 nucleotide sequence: TGCAGTGCCGGAGGGATCCGAGAGCAGTTCTTC.

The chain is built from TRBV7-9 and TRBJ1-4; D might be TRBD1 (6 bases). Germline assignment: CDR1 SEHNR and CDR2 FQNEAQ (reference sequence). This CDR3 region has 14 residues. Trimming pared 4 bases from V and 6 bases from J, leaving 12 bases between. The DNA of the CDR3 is TGTGCCAGCAGCTCAGGCGGGGGGCATGAAAAACTGTTTTTT. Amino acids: CASSSGGGHEKLFF.

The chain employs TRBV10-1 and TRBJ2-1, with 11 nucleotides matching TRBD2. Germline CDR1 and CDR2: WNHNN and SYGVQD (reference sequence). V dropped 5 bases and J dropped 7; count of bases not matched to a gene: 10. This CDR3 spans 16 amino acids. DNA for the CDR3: TGCGCCAGCAGTTCCTCGACTAGCGGGGCTAGGAATGAGCAGTTCTTC. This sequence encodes CASSSSTSGARNEQFF.

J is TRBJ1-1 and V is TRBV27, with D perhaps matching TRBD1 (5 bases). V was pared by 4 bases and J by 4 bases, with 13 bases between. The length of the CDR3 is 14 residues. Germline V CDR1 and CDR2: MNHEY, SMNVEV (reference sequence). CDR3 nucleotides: TGTGCCAGCAGTTCACCCGGGAGGGGCACTGAAGCTTTCTTT. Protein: CASSSPGRGTEAFF.

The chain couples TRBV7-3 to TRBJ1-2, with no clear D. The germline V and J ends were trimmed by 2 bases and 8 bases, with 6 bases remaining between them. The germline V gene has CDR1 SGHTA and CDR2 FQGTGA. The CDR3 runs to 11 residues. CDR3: CASSLLSGYTF. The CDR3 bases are TGTGCCAGCAGCTTATTGTCGGGCTACACCTTC.

The CDR3 DNA is TGTGCCAGCTCACCCGGACAGGATTATAGCAATCAGCCCCAGCATTTT. Translating it yields CASSPGQDYSNQPQHF. The chain links TRBV18 to TRBJ1-5, with TRBD1 matching over 7 bases. V lost 3 bases to trimming and J lost 0 bases; unmatched junction nucleotides: 5. Germline V gene sequence: CDR1 KGHSH, CDR2 LQKENI. The CDR3 runs to 16 residues.

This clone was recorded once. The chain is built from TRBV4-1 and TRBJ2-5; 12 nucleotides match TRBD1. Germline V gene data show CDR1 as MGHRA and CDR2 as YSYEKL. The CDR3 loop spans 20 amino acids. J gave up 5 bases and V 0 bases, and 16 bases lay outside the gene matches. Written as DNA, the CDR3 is TGCGCCAGCAGCCAAGATTCGATCCTACAGGGACAGGGGGCGCGGGAGACCCAGTACTTC. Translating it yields CASSQDSILQGQGARETQYF.

The CDR3 DNA follows: TGTGCCAGCAGTAGAGACGGGACAGAAGGGGCCGGGGAGCTGTTTTTT. This gives the protein CASSRDGTEGAGELFF. The chain links TRBV6-6 to TRBJ2-2; 7 nucleotides agree with TRBD1. Germline V lookup: CDR1 MNHNY, CDR2 SVGAGI (reference sequence). CDR3 length: 16 residues. The V segment lost 5 bases and the J segment 6 bases; nucleotides outside the gene matches: 12.

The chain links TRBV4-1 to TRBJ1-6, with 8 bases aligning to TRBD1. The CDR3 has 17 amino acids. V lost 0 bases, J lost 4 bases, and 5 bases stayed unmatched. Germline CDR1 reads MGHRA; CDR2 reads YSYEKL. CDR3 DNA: TGCGCCAGCAGCCAAGATCAGGGGGCATGGTATAATTCACCCCTCCACTTT. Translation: CASSQDQGAWYNSPLHF.

This CDR3 reads CASMRTGSEETQYF. CDR3 nucleotide sequence: TGTGCCAGCATGAGGACAGGGTCGGAGGAGACCCAGTACTTC. J is TRBJ2-5 and V is TRBV6-5, with TRBD1 identical over 8 bases. This CDR3 has 14 residues. CDR1 and CDR2 (germline): MNHEY, SVGAGI. V lost 7 bases, J lost 5 bases, and 9 bases stayed unmatched.

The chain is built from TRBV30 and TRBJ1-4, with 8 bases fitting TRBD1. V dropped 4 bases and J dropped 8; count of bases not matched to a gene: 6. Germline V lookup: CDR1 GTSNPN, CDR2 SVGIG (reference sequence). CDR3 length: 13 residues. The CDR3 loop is CAWMAGGAEKLFF. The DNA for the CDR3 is TGTGCCTGGATGGCAGGGGGCGCGGAAAAACTGTTTTTT. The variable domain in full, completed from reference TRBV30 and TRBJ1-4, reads SQTIHQWPATLVQPVGSPLSLECTVEGTSNPNLYWYRQAAGRGLQLLFYSVGIGQISSEVPQNLSASRPQDRQFILSSKKLLLSDSGFYLCAWMAGGAEKLFFGSGTQLSVL.

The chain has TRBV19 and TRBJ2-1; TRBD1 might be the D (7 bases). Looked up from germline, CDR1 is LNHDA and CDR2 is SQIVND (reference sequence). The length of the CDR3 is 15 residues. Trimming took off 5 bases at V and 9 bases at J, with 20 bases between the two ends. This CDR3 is CASSLGGDDGGEQFF. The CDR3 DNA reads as TGTGCCAGTAGTCTAGGGGGCGACGACGGGGGTGAGCAGTTCTTC.

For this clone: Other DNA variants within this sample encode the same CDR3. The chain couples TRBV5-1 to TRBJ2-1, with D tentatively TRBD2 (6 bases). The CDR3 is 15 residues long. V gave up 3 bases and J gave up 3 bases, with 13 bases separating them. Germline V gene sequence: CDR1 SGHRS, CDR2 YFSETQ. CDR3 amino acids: CASSSGTGGYNEQFF. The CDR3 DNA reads TGCGCCAGCAGCTCAGGGACTGGAGGCTACAATGAGCAGTTCTTC.

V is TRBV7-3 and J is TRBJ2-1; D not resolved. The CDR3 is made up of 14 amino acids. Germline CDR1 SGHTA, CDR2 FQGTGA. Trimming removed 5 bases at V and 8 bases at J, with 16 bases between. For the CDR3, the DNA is TGTGCCAGCAGCCCTCGCGACTCCTCGTATGAGCAGTTCTTC. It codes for CASSPRDSSYEQFF.

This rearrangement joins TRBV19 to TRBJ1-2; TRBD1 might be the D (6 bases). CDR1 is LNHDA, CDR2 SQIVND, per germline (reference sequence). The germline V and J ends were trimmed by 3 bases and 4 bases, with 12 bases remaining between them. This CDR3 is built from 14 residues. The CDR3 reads CASSMSQGLYGYTF. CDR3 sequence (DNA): TGTGCCAGTAGTATGAGTCAGGGGCTCTATGGCTACACCTTC.

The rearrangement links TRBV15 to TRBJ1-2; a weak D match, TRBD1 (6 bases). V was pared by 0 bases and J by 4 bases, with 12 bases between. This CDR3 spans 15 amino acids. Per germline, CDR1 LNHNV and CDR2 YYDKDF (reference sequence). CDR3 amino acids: CATSRDLQGTYGYTF. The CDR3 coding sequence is TGTGCCACCAGCAGAGATCTCCAGGGGACCTATGGCTACACCTTC. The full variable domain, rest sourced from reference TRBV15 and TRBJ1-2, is DAMVIQNPRYQVTQFGKPVTLSCSQTLNHNVMYWYQQKSSQAPKLLFHYYDKDFNNEADTPDNFQSRRPNTSFCFLDIRSPGLGDTAMYLCATSRDLQGTYGYTFGSGTRLTVV.

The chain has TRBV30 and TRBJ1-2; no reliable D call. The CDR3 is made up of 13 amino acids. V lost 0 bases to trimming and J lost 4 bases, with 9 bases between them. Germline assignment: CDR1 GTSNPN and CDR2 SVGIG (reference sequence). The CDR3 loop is CAWSVEGSYGYTF. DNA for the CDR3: TGTGCCTGGAGTGTCGAGGGTTCCTATGGCTACACCTTC.

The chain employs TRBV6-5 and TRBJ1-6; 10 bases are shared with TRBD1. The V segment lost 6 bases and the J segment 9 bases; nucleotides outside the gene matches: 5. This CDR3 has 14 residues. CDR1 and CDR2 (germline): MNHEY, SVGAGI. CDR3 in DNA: TGTGCCAGCAGCTCTGGACAGGGGGGTTCACCCCTCCACTTT. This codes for CASSSGQGGSPLHF.

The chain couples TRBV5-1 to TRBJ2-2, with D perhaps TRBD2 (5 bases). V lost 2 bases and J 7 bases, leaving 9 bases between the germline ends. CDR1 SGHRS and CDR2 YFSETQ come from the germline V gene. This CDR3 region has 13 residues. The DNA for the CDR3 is TGCGCCAGCAGCTTCGGAGGTAACGGGGAGCTGTTTTTT. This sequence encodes CASSFGGNGELFF.

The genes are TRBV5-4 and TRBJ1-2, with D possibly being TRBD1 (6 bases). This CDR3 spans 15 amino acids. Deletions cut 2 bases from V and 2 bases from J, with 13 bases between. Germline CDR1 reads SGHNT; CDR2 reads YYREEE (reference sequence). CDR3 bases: TGTGCCAGCAGCTTCAACAGGGCCTCCAACTATGGCTACACCTTC. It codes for CASSFNRASNYGYTF.

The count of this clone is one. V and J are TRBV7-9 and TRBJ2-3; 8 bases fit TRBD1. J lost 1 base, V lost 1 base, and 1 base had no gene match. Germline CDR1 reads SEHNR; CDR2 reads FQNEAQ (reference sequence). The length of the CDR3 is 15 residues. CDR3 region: CASSLVTGGTDTQYF. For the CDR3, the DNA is TGTGCCAGCAGCTTAGTGACAGGGGGCACAGATACGCAGTATTTT.